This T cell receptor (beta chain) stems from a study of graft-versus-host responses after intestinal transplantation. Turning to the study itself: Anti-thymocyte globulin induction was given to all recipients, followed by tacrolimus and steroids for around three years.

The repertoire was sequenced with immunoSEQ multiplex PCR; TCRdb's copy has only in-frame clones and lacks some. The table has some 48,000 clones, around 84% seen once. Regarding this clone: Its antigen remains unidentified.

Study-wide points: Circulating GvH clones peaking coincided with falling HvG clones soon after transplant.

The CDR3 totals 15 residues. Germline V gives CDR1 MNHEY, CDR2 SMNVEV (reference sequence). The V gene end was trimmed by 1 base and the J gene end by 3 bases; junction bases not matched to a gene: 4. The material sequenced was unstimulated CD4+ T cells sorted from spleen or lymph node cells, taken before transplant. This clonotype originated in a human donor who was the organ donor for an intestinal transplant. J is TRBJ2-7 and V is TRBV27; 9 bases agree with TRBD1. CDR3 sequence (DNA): TGTGCCAGCAGTTTATTACCGGGACAGGGCTACGAGCAGTACTTC. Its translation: CASSLLPGQGYEQYF.